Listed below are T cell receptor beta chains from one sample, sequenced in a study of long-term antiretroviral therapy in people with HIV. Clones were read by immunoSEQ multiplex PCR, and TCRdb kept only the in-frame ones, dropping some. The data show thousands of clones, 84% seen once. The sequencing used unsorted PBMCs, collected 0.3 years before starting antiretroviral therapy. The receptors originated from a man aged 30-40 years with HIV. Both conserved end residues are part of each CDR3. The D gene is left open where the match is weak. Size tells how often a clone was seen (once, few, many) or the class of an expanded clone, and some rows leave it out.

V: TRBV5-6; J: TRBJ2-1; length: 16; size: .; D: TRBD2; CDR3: CASSTLSGRIANEQFF; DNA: TGTGCCAGCAGCACGTTGAGCGGGAGGATAGCCAATGAGCAGTTCTTC
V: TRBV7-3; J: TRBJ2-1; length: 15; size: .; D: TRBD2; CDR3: CASSVSSGGHNEQFF; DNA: TGTGCCAGCAGCGTTTCTAGCGGGGGCCATAATGAGCAGTTCTTC
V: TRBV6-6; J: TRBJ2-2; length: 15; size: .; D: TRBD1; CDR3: CASSGTGGNTGELFF; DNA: TGTGCCAGCAGCGGCACAGGGGGTAACACCGGGGAGCTGTTTTTT
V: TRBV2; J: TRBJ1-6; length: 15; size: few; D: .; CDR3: CASSGWTDSNSPLHF; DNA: TGTGCCAGCAGTGGATGGACCGATTCTAATTCACCCCTCCACTTT
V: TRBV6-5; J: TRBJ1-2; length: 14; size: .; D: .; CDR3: CASRRTISPGGYTF; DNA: TGTGCCAGCAGACGGACAATCTCGCCGGGCGGCTACACCTTC
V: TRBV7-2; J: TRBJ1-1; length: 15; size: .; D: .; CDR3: CASSLGAAMNTEAFF; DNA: TGTGCCAGCAGCTTAGGGGCAGCGATGAACACTGAAGCTTTCTTT
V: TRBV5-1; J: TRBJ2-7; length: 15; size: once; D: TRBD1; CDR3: CASSWGDRASYEQYF; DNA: TGCGCCAGCAGCTGGGGGGACAGGGCCTCCTACGAGCAGTACTTC
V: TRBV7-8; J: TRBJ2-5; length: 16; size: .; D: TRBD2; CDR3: CASSPRTSGTRETQYF; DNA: TGTGCCAGCAGCCCAAGGACTAGCGGGACCAGGGAGACCCAGTACTTC
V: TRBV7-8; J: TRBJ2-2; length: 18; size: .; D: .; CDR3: CASSLVSGGARASGELFF; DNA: TGTGCCAGCAGCTTAGTCTCGGGCGGGGCCCGGGCATCCGGGGAGCTGTTTTTT
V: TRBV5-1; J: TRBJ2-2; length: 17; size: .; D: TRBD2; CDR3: CASSWTSGGPYTGELFF; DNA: TGCGCCAGCAGCTGGACTAGCGGGGGCCCCTACACCGGGGAGCTGTTTTTT
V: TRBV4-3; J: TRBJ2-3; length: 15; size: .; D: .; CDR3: CASSQPGGSTDTQYF; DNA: TGCGCCAGCAGCCAGCCTGGGGGTTCGACAGATACGCAGTATTTT
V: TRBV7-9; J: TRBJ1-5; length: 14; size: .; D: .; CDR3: CASSSGQNNQPQHF; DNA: TGTGCCAGCAGCTCCGGACAGAACAATCAGCCCCAGCATTTT
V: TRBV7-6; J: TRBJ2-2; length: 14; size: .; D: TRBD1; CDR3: CASSGQANTGELFF; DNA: TGTGCCAGCTCCGGACAGGCGAACACCGGGGAGCTGTTTTTT
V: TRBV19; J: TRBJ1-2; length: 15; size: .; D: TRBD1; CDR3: CASSIGQGFGHGYTF; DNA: TGTGCCAGTAGTATTGGACAGGGTTTCGGGCATGGCTACACCTTC
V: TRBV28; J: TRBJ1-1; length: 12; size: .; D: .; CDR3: CASSPRIPSAFF; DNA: TGTGCCAGCAGTCCGAGGATACCGTCCGCTTTCTTT
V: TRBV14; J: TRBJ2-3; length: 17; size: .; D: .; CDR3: CASSHESGTFLTDTQYF; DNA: TGTGCCAGCAGCCACGAAAGCGGAACCTTTCTCACAGATACGCAGTATTTT
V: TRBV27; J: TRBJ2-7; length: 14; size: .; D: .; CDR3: CASSLGRGVTEQYF; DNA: TGTGCCAGCAGTTTGGGCAGGGGTGTAACCGAGCAGTACTTC
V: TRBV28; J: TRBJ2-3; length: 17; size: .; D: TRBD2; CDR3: CASSLAFAGGGADTQYF; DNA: TGTGCCAGCAGTCTCGCATTTGCGGGTGGGGGGGCAGATACGCAGTATTTT
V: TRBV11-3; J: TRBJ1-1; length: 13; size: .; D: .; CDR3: CASSSFGGTEAFF; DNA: TGTGCCAGCAGCTCGTTCGGGGGCACTGAAGCTTTCTTT
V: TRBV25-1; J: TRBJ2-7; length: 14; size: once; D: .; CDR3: CASSEPQRTYEQYF; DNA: TGTGCCAGCAGTGAGCCACAGAGGACCTACGAGCAGTACTTC
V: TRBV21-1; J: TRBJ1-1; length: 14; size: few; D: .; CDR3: CASSNGGGNTEAFF; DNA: TGTGCCAGCAGCAACGGGGGGGGGAACACTGAAGCTTTCTTT
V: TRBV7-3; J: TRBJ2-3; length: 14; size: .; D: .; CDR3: CASSSVGGIDTQYF; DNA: TGTGCCAGCAGCTCGGTAGGGGGGATAGATACGCAGTATTTT
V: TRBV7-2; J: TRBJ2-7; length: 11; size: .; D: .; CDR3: CASSLMGEQYF; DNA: TGTGCCAGCAGCTTAATGGGCGAGCAGTACTTC
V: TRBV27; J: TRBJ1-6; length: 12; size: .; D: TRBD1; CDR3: CASGTGLSPLHF; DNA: TGTGCCAGCGGGACAGGGCTCTCACCCCTCCACTTT
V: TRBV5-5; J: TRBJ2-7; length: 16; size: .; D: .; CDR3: CASSFERGRGSYEQYF; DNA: TGTGCCAGCAGTTTTGAGCGGGGCAGGGGTTCCTACGAGCAGTACTTC
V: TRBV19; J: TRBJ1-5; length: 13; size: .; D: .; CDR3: CASMGTPNQPQHF; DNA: TGTGCCAGTATGGGGACCCCTAATCAGCCCCAGCATTTT
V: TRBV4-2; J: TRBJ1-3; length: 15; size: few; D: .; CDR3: CASSQAHYSGNTIYF; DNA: TGTGCCAGCAGCCAAGCTCACTACTCTGGAAACACCATATATTTT
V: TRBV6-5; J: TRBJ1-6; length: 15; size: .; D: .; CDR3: CASSYLGEGGSPLHF; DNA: TGTGCCAGCAGCTACCTTGGAGAAGGGGGTTCACCCCTCCACTTT
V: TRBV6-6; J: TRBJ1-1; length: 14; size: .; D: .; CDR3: CASSPTGANTEAFF; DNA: TGTGCCAGCAGTCCCACGGGGGCGAACACTGAAGCTTTCTTT
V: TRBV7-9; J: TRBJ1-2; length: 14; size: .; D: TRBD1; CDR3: CASSVTGGLNGYTF; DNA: TGTGCCAGCAGCGTTACAGGGGGCCTAAATGGCTACACCTTC
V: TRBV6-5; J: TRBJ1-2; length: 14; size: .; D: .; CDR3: CASSYTNGASGYTF; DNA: TGTGCCAGCAGTTACACCAACGGGGCGTCAGGCTACACCTTC
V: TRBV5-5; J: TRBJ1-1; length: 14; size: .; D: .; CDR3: CASSPPQPGFEAFF; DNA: TGTGCCAGCAGCCCGCCACAGCCGGGGTTTGAAGCTTTCTTT
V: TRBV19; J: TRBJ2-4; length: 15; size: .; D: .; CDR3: CASSIQLASKNIQYF; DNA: TGTGCCAGTAGTATCCAACTAGCTTCTAAAAACATTCAGTACTTC
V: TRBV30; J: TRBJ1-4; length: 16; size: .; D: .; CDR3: CAWSVRALGIGEKLFF; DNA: TGTGCCTGGAGTGTACGAGCCTTGGGTATTGGGGAAAAACTGTTTTTT
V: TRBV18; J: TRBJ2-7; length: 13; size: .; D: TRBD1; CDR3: CASCSGTAYEQYF; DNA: TGTGCCAGCTGTTCCGGGACAGCCTACGAGCAGTACTTC